The text below deals with one T cell receptor (beta chain). Its antigen is still unknown. The data are from a study of shared clonotypes between healthy human individuals. General study results and limits: Deeper or shallower sequencing was expected to change how clonotypes are shared among donors. As a rule, naive subsets had a larger estimated richness than memory subsets.

Only in-frame clones appear in the TCRdb table, and some are missing; sequencing was by immunoSEQ multiplex PCR. The sample consists of some 2,000,000 clones, approximately 94% of them appearing once. This sequence was found in a man aged 18 to 29 in good health. The sample was naive CD4+ T cells sorted from blood. Subset of the sample: CD45RA+ positively selected.

DNA for the CDR3: TGTGCCAGCAGTCAGGACAGGGTGGGAGCTGAAGCTTTCTTT. Its translation is CASSQDRVGAEAFF. The chain combines TRBV6-5 with TRBJ1-1; 8 bases are a match to TRBD1. The CDR3 is 14 amino acids. CDR1 and CDR2 (germline): MNHEY, SVGAGI. V was pared by 5 bases and J by 6 bases, with 8 bases of the junction left unmatched.